The TCR beta chain described here comes from a study of technical replicates of blood from a few donors. Clones were sequenced by immunoSEQ multiplex PCR, and TCRdb holds only the in-frame ones, with some missing. The sample lists under 90,000 clones, around 97% occurring once. The origin of this receptor is a human donor in good health. Source material: T cells isolated from PBMCs.

Here the CDR3 reads CASSFVGTGVNYGYTF. The CDR3 bases are TGTGCCAGCAGTTTTGTGGGGACAGGGGTTAACTATGGCTACACCTTC. V gene TRBV28 combines with J gene TRBJ1-2; 10 bases are a match to TRBD1. Germline values: CDR1 MDHEN, CDR2 SYDVKM. J was trimmed by 1 base and V by 3 bases; bases with no gene match: 5. The CDR3 contains 16 residues.